The rows below give T cell receptor beta chains drawn from one sample of a study of blood T cells in healthy people across ages. From the 5' RACE reads, TCRdb called clonotypes with MiXCR, one entry per CDR3 protein. The table has 700,000 or so distinct CDR3 sequences, around two fifths seen once. Sequenced material: blood. The source of these receptors is a man older than 75 in good health. The CDR3 runs from the conserved cysteine through the conserved F or W. D genes are given only for firm matches. Clone size appears in some rows only: once, few, many, or a class for an expanded clone.

CDR3 length: 15; J gene: TRBJ2-3; V gene: TRBV10-1; clone size: .; D gene: .; CDR3 DNA: TGCGCCAGCAGTGAGTCGATGACTAGCACAGATACGCAGTATTTT; CDR3 protein: CASSESMTSTDTQYF
CDR3 length: 13; J gene: TRBJ1-4; V gene: TRBV7-2; clone size: few; D gene: .; CDR3 DNA: TGTGCCAGCAGCTCCCGAGGGAATGAAAAACTGTTTTTT; CDR3 protein: CASSSRGNEKLFF
CDR3 length: 15; J gene: TRBJ2-6; V gene: TRBV19; clone size: .; D gene: .; CDR3 DNA: TGTGCCAGTAGTCCCTCAGGGATCGGGGCCAACGTCCTGACTTTC; CDR3 protein: CASSPSGIGANVLTF
CDR3 length: 11; J gene: TRBJ1-6; V gene: TRBV6-1; clone size: .; D gene: .; CDR3 DNA: TGTGCCAGCAGTGACGTTAGACCCCTCCACTTT; CDR3 protein: CASSDVRPLHF
CDR3 length: 14; J gene: TRBJ1-5; V gene: TRBV29-1; clone size: .; D gene: .; CDR3 DNA: TGCAGCGTCAGCCGGTCAGGGGGCAATCAGCCCCAGCATTTT; CDR3 protein: CSVSRSGGNQPQHF
CDR3 length: 14; J gene: TRBJ1-2; V gene: TRBV6-5; clone size: few; D gene: .; CDR3 DNA: TGTGCCAGCAGTTACGGGACGGATAAATATGGCTACACCTTC; CDR3 protein: CASSYGTDKYGYTF
CDR3 length: 16; J gene: TRBJ2-1; V gene: TRBV15; clone size: .; D gene: .; CDR3 DNA: TGTGCCACCAGCGAGATAGCAGCTAAGAAACCGGGTGAGCAGTTCTTC; CDR3 protein: CATSEIAAKKPGEQFF
CDR3 length: 14; J gene: TRBJ2-6; V gene: TRBV7-2; clone size: .; D gene: .; CDR3 DNA: TGTGCCAGCAGCGTTTCGTATGGGGCCAACGTCCTGACTTTC; CDR3 protein: CASSVSYGANVLTF
CDR3 length: 18; J gene: TRBJ2-7; V gene: TRBV12-3/TRBV12-4; clone size: .; D gene: TRBD2; CDR3 DNA: TGTGCCAGCAGCCCTAACCGTCTAGCGGGAGGCTCCTACAATGAGCAGTACTTC; CDR3 protein: CASSPNRLAGGSYNEQYF
CDR3 length: 12; J gene: TRBJ1-1; V gene: TRBV28; clone size: .; D gene: .; CDR3 DNA: TGTGCCAGCAGTTTACGGGGAATTGAAGCTTTCTTT; CDR3 protein: CASSLRGIEAFF
CDR3 length: 13; J gene: TRBJ1-3; V gene: TRBV25-1; clone size: once; D gene: TRBD1; CDR3 DNA: TGTGCCAGCGCGGGACAGGGAAGAAACACCATATATTTT; CDR3 protein: CASAGQGRNTIYF
CDR3 length: 14; J gene: TRBJ2-3; V gene: TRBV6-2/TRBV6-3; clone size: few; D gene: .; CDR3 DNA: TGTGCCAGCAGTTTTGTCCAGAGTAAAGATACGCAGTATTTT; CDR3 protein: CASSFVQSKDTQYF
CDR3 length: 12; J gene: TRBJ2-1; V gene: TRBV3-1; clone size: .; D gene: TRBD2; CDR3 DNA: TGTGCCAGTAGCCGGGGGGGGAGTGAGCAGTTCTTC; CDR3 protein: CASSRGGSEQFF
CDR3 length: 18; J gene: TRBJ2-7; V gene: TRBV7-2; clone size: .; D gene: TRBD2; CDR3 DNA: TGTGCCAGCAGCTTAGCCCCCTCGGGGCGGGAGCTAGGGCACGAGCAGTACTTC; CDR3 protein: CASSLAPSGRELGHEQYF
CDR3 length: 15; J gene: TRBJ2-1; V gene: TRBV25-1; clone size: .; D gene: TRBD1; CDR3 DNA: TGTGCCAGCAGGGCTAAGGGACAGGGCTACAATGAGCAGTTCTTC; CDR3 protein: CASRAKGQGYNEQFF
CDR3 length: 14; J gene: TRBJ2-5; V gene: TRBV4-3; clone size: many; D gene: TRBD2; CDR3 DNA: TGCGCCAGCAGCCAAGCCGCGGGGGGAGAGACCCAGTACTTC; CDR3 protein: CASSQAAGGETQYF
CDR3 length: 15; J gene: TRBJ2-7; V gene: TRBV7-2; clone size: few; D gene: TRBD2; CDR3 DNA: TGTGCCAGCAGTTCAACGGGACTAGCGGGCTACGAGCAGTACTTC; CDR3 protein: CASSSTGLAGYEQYF
CDR3 length: 15; J gene: TRBJ2-1; V gene: TRBV3-1; clone size: .; D gene: .; CDR3 DNA: TGTGCCAGCAGCCCCTCTAAGCGGCCCGCCAATGAGCAGTTCTTC; CDR3 protein: CASSPSKRPANEQFF
CDR3 length: 14; J gene: TRBJ1-2; V gene: TRBV5-1; clone size: few; D gene: TRBD1; CDR3 DNA: TGCGCCAGCAGCGAACAGGGGGCTGACTATGGCTACACCTTC; CDR3 protein: CASSEQGADYGYTF
CDR3 length: 14; J gene: TRBJ2-3; V gene: TRBV5-1; clone size: many; D gene: .; CDR3 DNA: TGCGCCAGCAGCTTGGTCAAACCCACAGATACGCAGTATTTT; CDR3 protein: CASSLVKPTDTQYF
CDR3 length: 15; J gene: TRBJ2-7; V gene: TRBV12-3/TRBV12-4; clone size: .; D gene: TRBD2; CDR3 DNA: TGTGCCAGCAGCAAGGGACTAGCGGGAGAACATGAGCAGTACTTC; CDR3 protein: CASSKGLAGEHEQYF
CDR3 length: 14; J gene: TRBJ1-5; V gene: TRBV20-1; clone size: .; D gene: TRBD1; CDR3 DNA: TGCAGTGCTAGTACCGGGACAGGGACCCAGCCCCAGCATTTT; CDR3 protein: CSASTGTGTQPQHF
CDR3 length: 16; J gene: TRBJ1-3; V gene: TRBV6-1; clone size: .; D gene: .; CDR3 DNA: TGTGCCAGCAGCTCGGGACCGCTAGTCTCTGGAAACACCATATATTTT; CDR3 protein: CASSSGPLVSGNTIYF
CDR3 length: 13; J gene: TRBJ2-5; V gene: TRBV10-3; clone size: .; D gene: .; CDR3 DNA: TGTGCCGTCAGTACCCCGGGGAAAGAGACCCAGTACTTC; CDR3 protein: CAVSTPGKETQYF
CDR3 length: 16; J gene: TRBJ2-1; V gene: TRBV4-3; clone size: few; D gene: TRBD2; CDR3 DNA: TGCGCCAGCAGCCAAGTAGCGGGACCCGGGTACAATGAGCAGTTCTTC; CDR3 protein: CASSQVAGPGYNEQFF
CDR3 length: 13; J gene: TRBJ1-1; V gene: TRBV20-1; clone size: .; D gene: .; CDR3 DNA: TGCAGTGCAAAGAGCACGGTGAACACTGAAGCTTTCTTT; CDR3 protein: CSAKSTVNTEAFF
CDR3 length: 16; J gene: TRBJ2-1; V gene: TRBV7-2; clone size: once; D gene: .; CDR3 DNA: TGTGCCAGCAGCTCCCAATGGACAGACTACTACAATGAGCAGTTCTTC; CDR3 protein: CASSSQWTDYYNEQFF
CDR3 length: 17; J gene: TRBJ2-5; V gene: TRBV27; clone size: many; D gene: TRBD2; CDR3 DNA: TGTGCCAGCAGTCCCCAGGGGACTAGCGGGGGACAAGAGACCCAGTACTTC; CDR3 protein: CASSPQGTSGGQETQYF
CDR3 length: 17; J gene: TRBJ2-7; V gene: TRBV6-1; clone size: few; D gene: .; CDR3 DNA: TGTGCCAGCAATAAGGATCTCGGGGCAGGGGCAGCCCTCAAGCAGTACTTC; CDR3 protein: CASNKDLGAGAALKQYF
CDR3 length: 14; J gene: TRBJ2-5; V gene: TRBV6-5; clone size: .; D gene: .; CDR3 DNA: TGTGCCAGCAGTGTGGGGAGTTTGATGGAGACCCAGTACTTC; CDR3 protein: CASSVGSLMETQYF
CDR3 length: 15; J gene: TRBJ2-7; V gene: TRBV28; clone size: many; D gene: TRBD1; CDR3 DNA: TGTGCCAGCAGTTTTCCCGGGACAGGTTCCCACGAGCAGTACTTC; CDR3 protein: CASSFPGTGSHEQYF
CDR3 length: 15; J gene: TRBJ1-2; V gene: TRBV27; clone size: .; D gene: .; CDR3 DNA: TGTGCCAGCTTTACCAAACAGGGAACCTACTATGGCTACACCTTC; CDR3 protein: CASFTKQGTYYGYTF
CDR3 length: 11; J gene: TRBJ2-7; V gene: TRBV7-9; clone size: few; D gene: .; CDR3 DNA: TGTGCCAGCAGCTCCGTATTGCGGCAGTACTTC; CDR3 protein: CASSSVLRQYF
CDR3 length: 13; J gene: TRBJ2-5; V gene: TRBV2; clone size: .; D gene: TRBD2; CDR3 DNA: TGTGCCAGCTCCGGGACTAGTCAAGAGACCCAGTACTTC; CDR3 protein: CASSGTSQETQYF
CDR3 length: 15; J gene: TRBJ2-3; V gene: TRBV11-2; clone size: few; D gene: TRBD2; CDR3 DNA: TGTGCCAGCAGCCCACAGCGGGGGGTCACAGATACGCAGTATTTT; CDR3 protein: CASSPQRGVTDTQYF
CDR3 length: 19; J gene: TRBJ1-2; V gene: TRBV27; clone size: .; D gene: .; CDR3 DNA: TGTGCCAGCAGTTTGGCGCGGTTCGGACGCACAGGGAGAATCGATGGCTACACCTTC; CDR3 protein: CASSLARFGRTGRIDGYTF
CDR3 length: 16; J gene: TRBJ2-4; V gene: TRBV6-1; clone size: few; D gene: .; CDR3 DNA: TGTGCCAGCAGTGGCCAAACGGAATTAGCCAAAAACATTCAGTACTTC; CDR3 protein: CASSGQTELAKNIQYF
CDR3 length: 15; J gene: TRBJ2-1; V gene: TRBV4-2; clone size: .; D gene: TRBD2; CDR3 DNA: TGTGCCAGCAGCCAACAGGGAGGGGTCCACAATGAGCAGTTCTTC; CDR3 protein: CASSQQGGVHNEQFF
CDR3 length: 14; J gene: TRBJ2-1; V gene: TRBV7-3; clone size: .; D gene: TRBD1; CDR3 DNA: TGTGCCAGCAGCCCCCAACAGGGGTACAATGAGCAGTTCTTC; CDR3 protein: CASSPQQGYNEQFF
CDR3 length: 15; J gene: TRBJ2-3; V gene: TRBV12-3/TRBV12-4; clone size: once; D gene: .; CDR3 DNA: TGTGCCAGCAGTTCCCTTAGAGGGAGCACAGATACGCAGTATTTT; CDR3 protein: CASSSLRGSTDTQYF
CDR3 length: 14; J gene: TRBJ2-5; V gene: TRBV28; clone size: few; D gene: .; CDR3 DNA: TGTGCCAGCAGTTTAGGCAGGGCGGGAGAGACCCAGTACTTC; CDR3 protein: CASSLGRAGETQYF